These 8 T cell receptor beta chains originate from one sample sequenced in a study of identical twins. TCRdb reprocessed the 5' RACE reads via MiXCR and lists one record per CDR3 protein. The table has 600,000 to 700,000 distinct CDR3 sequences, around 21% seen once. Another study also made use of these data, one on T cells expressing NK-cell markers.

Sequences were obtained from PBMCs. The receptors originated from a woman between 18 and 30 years old in good health.

The V call is TRBV27, the J call TRBJ2-7; no clear D. Germline CDR1 MNHEY, CDR2 SMNVEV (reference sequence). This CDR3 has 14 amino acids. V was trimmed by 4 bases and J by 4 bases, leaving 14 bases between them. In DNA form, the CDR3 reads TGTGCCAGCAGTTCCAAACTCGGACCTTACGAGCAGTACTTC. It yields the protein CASSSKLGPYEQYF.

The sample holds a few counts of this clonotype. V gene TRBV20-1 combines with J gene TRBJ2-2, with D maybe TRBD1 (6 bases). Germline CDR1 reads DFQATT; CDR2 reads SNEGSKA (reference sequence). The CDR3 is 14 residues long. V lost 0 bases and J 8 bases, leaving 13 bases between the germline ends. CDR3 sequence (DNA): TGCAGTGCTAGAGAGAGATCTAGGGGGGGGGAGCTGTTTTTT. This translates into CSARERSRGGELFF.

This clonotype was counted between two and nine times. This chain joins TRBV29-1 and TRBJ2-3, with 7 positions matching TRBD2. The CDR3 totals 14 residues. Germline V gene data show CDR1 as SQVTM and CDR2 as ANQGSEA. J was trimmed by 5 bases and V by 3 bases; bases with no gene match: 8. The CDR3 nucleotides read TGCAGCGTTGACCGGGACTACGCTAAAGATACGCAGTATTTT. Residues: CSVDRDYAKDTQYF.

This clonotype was seen more than once but under ten times. The chain recombines TRBV27 with TRBJ2-3, with D uncertain. Germline V gives CDR1 MNHEY, CDR2 SMNVEV (reference sequence). The CDR3 runs 16 residues. Trimming took 6 bases from V and 0 from J, leaving 16 bases between them. CDR3 residues: CASRALPSRSTDTQYF. CDR3 DNA sequence: TGTGCCAGCAGAGCACTCCCTTCGCGTAGCACAGATACGCAGTATTTT.

This clonotype occurred many times. The chain links TRBV12-3 or TRBV12-4 to TRBJ2-5; 7 nucleotides match TRBD2. Unmatched junction bases numbered 5, after V lost 1 base and J lost 0 bases. The CDR3 consists of 16 residues. CDR3 in amino acids: CASSLDLGGNQETQYF. Written as DNA, the CDR3 is TGTGCCAGCAGTTTAGATCTCGGGGGGAACCAAGAGACCCAGTACTTC.

The chain links TRBV6-1 to TRBJ2-1; tentative D call: TRBD2 (6 bases). Trimming pared 3 bases from V and 2 bases from J, leaving 14 bases between. The CDR3 runs to 16 residues. The germline V gene encodes CDR1 MNHNS and CDR2 SASEGT. The CDR3 region has the DNA TGTGCCAGCAGTGAGGAGGGGCGGCCGACCTACAATGAGCAGTTCTTC. Encoded protein: CASSEEGRPTYNEQFF.

This clonotype was seen a few times. The chain combines TRBV10-3 with TRBJ2-1, with 8 bases lining up with TRBD2. V lost 6 bases, J lost 9 bases, and 10 bases stayed unmatched. In germline, CDR1 is ENHRY, CDR2 SYGVKD. The CDR3 is 14 amino acids. The CDR3 bases are TGTGCCATCAGCCGAGCGGGAGCTCGTCGTGAGCAGTTCTTC. Its protein is CAISRAGARREQFF.

This clonotype was seen ten or more times. The V gene is TRBV7-2, the J gene TRBJ1-1; D is unresolved. V lost 8 bases, J lost 3 bases, and 4 bases lay in between. Germline V lookup: CDR1 SGHTA, CDR2 FQGNSA. The CDR3 contains 10 residues. The chain's CDR3 is CASGHTEAFF. The CDR3 DNA is TGTGCCAGCGGGCACACTGAAGCTTTCTTT. Looking up the rest from reference TRBV7-2 and TRBJ1-1 gives the full variable domain: GAGVSQSPSNKVTEKGKDVELRCDPISGHTALYWYRQSLGQGLEFLIYFQGNSAPDKSGLPSDRFSAERTGGSVSTLTIQRTQQEDSAVYLCASGHTEAFFGQGTRLTVV.